The entry below describes one T cell receptor (beta chain). This CDR3 comprises 15 residues. J lost 0 bases, V lost 3 bases, and 3 bases had no gene match. The V gene's germline CDR1 is SGHDT and CDR2 YYEEEE. Enrollees, about 18 to 89 years old, lived in 24 US areas. Self-reported history from a screening survey and questionnaire set each donor's cohort. The sample belongs to a study of blood T cell repertoires in COVID-19. Study in general: The United States, Italy and Spain were the sources of the acute and convalescent COVID-19 samples.

Sequencing used immunoSEQ multiplex PCR; TCRdb keeps in-frame clones, though not all of them. The repertoire holds fewer than 350,000 clones, approximately 90% seen once, with 2.5% to 3% in the top ten. Sequences were obtained from PBMCs or T cells enriched from blood (not recorded which). The TCR originated in a man aged 35 to 55 who had been exposed to COVID-19. This sequence joins TRBV5-6 and TRBJ2-7, with 10 bases matching TRBD1. The CDR3 is CASSYGQGVSYEQYF. In nucleotides, the CDR3 is TGTGCCAGCAGCTACGGACAGGGGGTCTCCTACGAGCAGTACTTC.